This TCR beta chain was documented in a study of radiation and T cells in renal cell carcinoma. The sample's time point: baseline pretreatment blood. Treatment of the sample: 15 Gy SBRT to primary tumor, nephrectomy 4 weeks later. The V gene's germline CDR1 is SNHLY and CDR2 FYNNEI. The trim removed 1 base at V and 15 bases at J, leaving 18 bases unmatched. This CDR3 spans 16 amino acids. Profiled with immunoSEQ multiplex PCR; TCRdb holds only in-frame clones, not every one. In the table there are roughly 100,000 clones, 70% to 85% of which are singletons. This clonotype was sampled from a man between 60 and 75 years old with renal cell carcinoma. Specimen: blood, collected from a patient whose treatment included radiotherapy and nephrectomy. V usage is TRBV2 and J usage is TRBJ2-1; 7 nucleotides agree with TRBD2. CDR3 nucleotide sequence: TGTGCCAGCAGTGAAGGGGCGGGCGGGAGCACGGTCGTCTTGTTCTTC. Amino acids: CASSEGAGGSTVVLFF.